This T cell receptor (beta chain) originates from a study of technical replicates of blood from several donors. After removal of 5 bases from V and 3 bases from J, the junction contained 2 bases not matched to a gene. Germline V CDR1 and CDR2: KGHSH, LQKENI. This CDR3 has 13 residues. Only in-frame clones appear in the TCRdb table, and some are missing; sequencing was by immunoSEQ multiplex PCR. The table has roughly 87,000 clones, 90% to 95% seen once. The receptor was derived from a human donor in good health. The rearrangement uses TRBV18 and TRBJ2-7; 9 nucleotides match TRBD1. The sequencing sample was made of T cells isolated from PBMCs. In nucleotides, the CDR3 is TGTGCCAGCTCATTGGGACAGGGCTACGAGCAGTACTTC. This codes for CASSLGQGYEQYF.